The rows below give T cell receptor beta chains drawn from one sample of a study of cytomegalovirus exposure and HLA in healthy donors. Repertoires were generated with immunoSEQ multiplex PCR, while TCRdb's copy carries only in-frame clones and drops some. The repertoire includes 65,000 to 75,000 clones, roughly 68% of them detected once, and around 10% sits in the top ten. Sequencing was performed on PBMCs. The origin of the receptors is a woman in her sixties or seventies in good health and CMV-seropositive. Both conserved end residues are part of each CDR3. A D gene is named only where the DNA matches it firmly. Clone size appears in some rows only: once, few, many, or a class for an expanded clone.

j_gene: TRBJ2-3; abundance: -; v_gene: TRBV5-5; d_gene: -; CDR3aa: CASATETTGTDTQYF; CDR3nt: TGTGCCAGTGCGACAGAGACAACCGGCACAGATACGCAGTATTTT
j_gene: TRBJ2-7; abundance: -; v_gene: TRBV19; d_gene: -; CDR3aa: CASSMAFLAEQYF; CDR3nt: TGTGCCAGTAGTATGGCCTTTTTGGCCGAGCAGTACTTC
j_gene: TRBJ2-7; abundance: -; v_gene: TRBV13; d_gene: TRBD1; CDR3aa: CASGQGAYEQYF; CDR3nt: TGTGCCAGCGGGCAGGGGGCTTACGAGCAGTACTTC
j_gene: TRBJ2-2; abundance: few; v_gene: TRBV10-1; d_gene: TRBD2; CDR3aa: CASSFLAGTGELFF; CDR3nt: TGCGCCAGCAGCTTCCTAGCGGGCACCGGGGAGCTGTTTTTT
j_gene: TRBJ2-1; abundance: -; v_gene: TRBV5-1; d_gene: -; CDR3aa: CASSLGGEYNEQFF; CDR3nt: TGCGCCAGCAGCTTAGGGGGAGAATACAATGAGCAGTTCTTC
j_gene: TRBJ1-1; abundance: -; v_gene: TRBV7-9; d_gene: -; CDR3aa: CASRPRGGEFHSEAFF; CDR3nt: TGTGCCAGCAGGCCCCGAGGAGGTGAGTTCCACAGTGAAGCTTTCTTT
j_gene: TRBJ1-4; abundance: few; v_gene: TRBV6-5; d_gene: -; CDR3aa: CASGRQWADEKLFF; CDR3nt: TGTGCCAGCGGCAGACAGTGGGCGGATGAAAAACTGTTTTTT
j_gene: TRBJ2-7; abundance: -; v_gene: TRBV6-1; d_gene: -; CDR3aa: CALTPGAGLYEQYF; CDR3nt: TGTGCCCTAACCCCGGGAGCAGGGCTTTACGAGCAGTACTTC
j_gene: TRBJ1-6; abundance: -; v_gene: TRBV10-3; d_gene: TRBD1; CDR3aa: CAISEGQGSTTYNSPLHF; CDR3nt: TGTGCCATCAGTGAGGGACAGGGTTCGACCACCTATAATTCACCCCTCCACTTT
j_gene: TRBJ1-4; abundance: -; v_gene: TRBV5-1; d_gene: -; CDR3aa: CASSLRAGVEKLFF; CDR3nt: TGCGCCAGCAGCTTGAGGGCCGGGGTGGAAAAACTGTTTTTT
j_gene: TRBJ1-5; abundance: -; v_gene: TRBV30; d_gene: -; CDR3aa: CAWSGTGQPRGNQPQHF; CDR3nt: TGTGCCTGGAGTGGAACTGGACAGCCGAGGGGGAATCAGCCCCAGCATTTT
j_gene: TRBJ2-3; abundance: -; v_gene: TRBV30; d_gene: TRBD1; CDR3aa: CACYAGTGSTDTQYF; CDR3nt: TGTGCCTGCTACGCCGGGACAGGGAGCACAGATACGCAGTATTTT
j_gene: TRBJ1-1; abundance: -; v_gene: TRBV5-4; d_gene: TRBD1; CDR3aa: CASSGGQPNTEAFF; CDR3nt: TGTGCCAGCAGCGGGGGACAGCCTAACACTGAAGCTTTCTTT
j_gene: TRBJ1-3; abundance: few; v_gene: TRBV7-9; d_gene: -; CDR3aa: CASSPPGTSGNTIYF; CDR3nt: TGTGCCAGCAGCCCACCCGGGACATCTGGAAACACCATATATTTT
j_gene: TRBJ2-7; abundance: -; v_gene: TRBV5-1; d_gene: TRBD2; CDR3aa: CASSPGTMSYEQYF; CDR3nt: TGCGCCAGCAGCCCCGGGACTATGTCCTACGAGCAGTACTTC
j_gene: TRBJ1-5; abundance: -; v_gene: TRBV6-5; d_gene: -; CDR3aa: CASSYGRGQPQHF; CDR3nt: TGTGCCAGCAGTTACGGAAGAGGTCAGCCCCAGCATTTT
j_gene: TRBJ2-2; abundance: -; v_gene: TRBV9; d_gene: TRBD2; CDR3aa: CASTTSGSHGELFF; CDR3nt: TGTGCCAGCACGACTAGCGGGAGCCACGGGGAGCTGTTTTTT
j_gene: TRBJ1-5; abundance: few; v_gene: TRBV28; d_gene: -; CDR3aa: CADGGQGNQPQHF; CDR3nt: TGTGCAGACGGGGGGCAGGGCAATCAGCCCCAGCATTTT
j_gene: TRBJ1-6; abundance: few; v_gene: TRBV14; d_gene: TRBD1; CDR3aa: CASSPGTVNSPLHF; CDR3nt: TGTGCCAGCAGCCCCGGGACAGTTAATTCACCCCTCCACTTT
j_gene: TRBJ2-1; abundance: -; v_gene: TRBV6-1; d_gene: -; CDR3aa: CASSPQMAEQFF; CDR3nt: TGTGCCAGCAGCCCACAGATGGCTGAGCAGTTCTTC
j_gene: TRBJ2-7; abundance: once; v_gene: TRBV11-2; d_gene: -; CDR3aa: CASRPDRGLEQYF; CDR3nt: TGTGCCAGCAGACCCGACCGGGGATTGGAGCAGTACTTC
j_gene: TRBJ2-3; abundance: -; v_gene: TRBV2; d_gene: TRBD2; CDR3aa: CASSKEAGNTDTQYF; CDR3nt: TGTGCCAGCAGTAAAGAAGCGGGGAACACAGATACGCAGTATTTT
j_gene: TRBJ1-6; abundance: -; v_gene: TRBV6-5; d_gene: TRBD1; CDR3aa: CATYRGRNSPLHF; CDR3nt: TGTGCCACGTACAGGGGGCGAAATTCACCCCTCCACTTT
j_gene: TRBJ1-2; abundance: -; v_gene: TRBV14; d_gene: -; CDR3aa: CASSQAGLTLGYTF; CDR3nt: TGTGCCAGCAGCCAAGCGGGACTGACCCTTGGCTACACCTTC
j_gene: TRBJ1-2; abundance: -; v_gene: TRBV27; d_gene: -; CDR3aa: CASGEGVYGYTF; CDR3nt: TGTGCCAGCGGCGAGGGGGTCTATGGCTACACCTTC
j_gene: TRBJ1-1; abundance: -; v_gene: TRBV19; d_gene: TRBD1; CDR3aa: CASIGTDFANTEAFF; CDR3nt: TGTGCCAGTATCGGGACAGATTTTGCCAACACTGAAGCTTTCTTT
j_gene: TRBJ1-1; abundance: -; v_gene: TRBV10-3; d_gene: -; CDR3aa: CAITRGGLNTEAFF; CDR3nt: TGTGCCATCACTCGAGGAGGGTTGAACACTGAAGCTTTCTTT
j_gene: TRBJ1-1; abundance: once; v_gene: TRBV2; d_gene: -; CDR3aa: CASSEDSVNTEAFF; CDR3nt: TGTGCCAGCAGTGAGGACAGCGTAAACACTGAAGCTTTCTTT
j_gene: TRBJ1-2; abundance: -; v_gene: TRBV5-1; d_gene: TRBD1; CDR3aa: CASSNPGQGSYGYTF; CDR3nt: TGCGCCAGCAGCAACCCGGGACAGGGCTCCTATGGCTACACCTTC